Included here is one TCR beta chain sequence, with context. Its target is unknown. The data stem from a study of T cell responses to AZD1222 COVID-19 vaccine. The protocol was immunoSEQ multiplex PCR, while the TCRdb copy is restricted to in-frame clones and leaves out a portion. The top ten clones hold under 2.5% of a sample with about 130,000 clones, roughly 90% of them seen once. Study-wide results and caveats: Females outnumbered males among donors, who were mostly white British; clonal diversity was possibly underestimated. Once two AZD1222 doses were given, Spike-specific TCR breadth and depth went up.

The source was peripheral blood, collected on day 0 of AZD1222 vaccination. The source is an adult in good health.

CDR3 bases: TGTGCCAGCAGCTCGCGACGTCAGGGTTACTATGGCTACACCTTC. Translating it yields CASSSRRQGYYGYTF. The chain recombines TRBV5-4 with TRBJ1-2, with a possible D match to TRBD1 (5 bases). The CDR3 sequence is 15 residues long. The V gene lost 3 bases and the J gene lost 3 bases, with 15 bases spanning the gap. Germline loops: CDR1 SGHNT, CDR2 YYREEE (reference sequence).